The rows below give T cell receptor beta chains drawn from one sample of a study of CD8 T cells in ankylosing spondylitis. TCRdb reanalysed the 5' RACE reads using MiXCR and keeps one entry per CDR3 protein. The data hold roughly 120,000 distinct CDR3 sequences, with approximately 13% observed a single time. The sample was blood, either unsorted or a sorted T cell fraction (not recorded which). The receptors stem from a female donor with ankylosing spondylitis or in good health (not recorded which). Each CDR3 is given with its conserved first and last residue. A D gene is named only where the DNA matches it firmly. Clone size, where shown, is once, few, many, or a class for clones that have expanded.

>TRBJ2-5|.|.|TRBV27
CASRLRVGTDGWETQYF
TGTGCCAGCAGGCTTAGAGTTGGCACTGACGGGTGGGAGACCCAGTACTTC
>TRBJ2-5|TRBD2|.|TRBV7-8
CASSSRLAGETQYF
TGTGCCAGCAGCTCTCGATTAGCGGGGGAGACCCAGTACTTC
>TRBJ2-7|.|few|TRBV3-1
CASSHFSYEQYF
TGTGCCAGCAGCCATTTCTCCTACGAGCAGTACTTC
>TRBJ2-1|TRBD2|.|TRBV18
CASSPMAGANEQFF
TGTGCCAGCTCCCCAATGGCGGGAGCCAATGAGCAGTTCTTC
>TRBJ2-7|TRBD2|.|TRBV5-5
CASSWGGRIDEQYF
TGTGCCAGCAGCTGGGGGGGGAGGATTGACGAGCAGTACTTC
>TRBJ1-2|.|many|TRBV29-1
CSVGGLYGYTF
TGCAGCGTTGGCGGACTCTATGGCTACACCTTC
>TRBJ2-1|.|few|TRBV6-1
CASTKQGIDEQFF
TGTGCCAGCACTAAACAGGGTATCGATGAGCAGTTCTTC
>TRBJ2-7|.|few|TRBV20-1
CSALGGVSGEQYF
TGCAGTGCTTTAGGTGGGGTTTCAGGCGAGCAGTACTTC
>TRBJ2-7|TRBD2|many|TRBV5-1
CASSLAGTSASEQYF
TGCGCCAGCAGCTTGGCCGGGACTAGCGCCTCCGAGCAGTACTTC
>TRBJ2-7|.|.|TRBV18
CASSPIWGDEQYF
TGTGCCAGCTCACCGATCTGGGGGGACGAGCAGTACTTC